The entry below describes one T cell receptor beta chain. Its cognate antigen has yet to be identified. No much larger clonotype is one base removed from it; base qualities were not supplied. The CDR3 covers 14 residues, taking in both the cysteine and the phenylalanine. Just the 42-base CDR3 DNA is kept, in frame starting at base 1. CDR1 and CDR2 are read off the germline V gene (reference sequence) as LNHDA and SQIVND. V is trimmed back by 3 bases and J by 7 bases, and the junction contains 3 bases that no gene match accounts for. The source of the sample is a study of blood T cell repertoires in COVID-19 (dated by TCRdb to between 2020 and 2021). About the study as a whole: Collaborator samples came from the United States, Italy and Spain and covered acute and convalescent phases of COVID-19. The prospective study material was composed of cDNA or gDNA derived from T cells, B-cell-depleted T cells, or PBMCs. The dataset comprised deeply sampled blood TCRbeta repertoires from subjects exposed to, actively infected with, or recovered from COVID-19. The repertoires were released in a freely available public database intended as a resource for research on the immune response to SARS-CoV-2. The samples were drawn from the first 160 participants of the ongoing ImmuneRACE study and from roughly 1,300 subjects provided by 6 global collaborators. The sample metadata nearly always contained a de-identified subject ID, COVID-19 status, age in years and sex. Where available, HLA class I and class II types were obtained from metadata supplied by the sample provider rather than from assay-based typing. Study-wide findings and limitations: The amount of clinical and demographic metadata varied by source and participant and was provided uncurated.

One collaborating source in Seattle enrolled patients while the patients were actively infected and followed the patients over time throughout the course of disease. The collaborating institutions used their own protocols to collect whole blood in K2EDTA tubes. Collaborator samples were shipped for TCRbeta analysis as frozen whole blood, isolated PBMCs, or DNA extracted from either sample type. TCRbeta CDR3 regions were amplified from genomic DNA using the immunoSEQ Assay, a bias-controlled multiplex PCR. In the original analysis: The number of nucleated cells in each sample was estimated from the amplification of reference gene primers within the assay. To quantify the absolute abundance of each unique TCRbeta CDR3 rearrangement, sequence reads were collapsed and filtered. For each sample, productive Simpson clonality was calculated by taking the square root of Simpson's diversity index across productive rearrangements. In its TCRdb copy, this immuneACCESS table keeps in-frame sequences only and misses some clones. Where compared with another copy, unresolved V genes explain less than half of these, and the others have no known cause. The DNA gave D and trimming, while V, J and clone size come from that table. In this sample the table shows 95,000 to 150,000 clones, 90% of which occur a single time. In total, the top ten clones hold approximately 3.9% of the sample.

The sequenced sample was peripheral blood. The sequence was obtained from a woman aged 60-75 years with COVID-19, enrolled during active disease. The sequence is built from TRBV19 and TRBJ1-2, with 12 middle bases fitting TRBD1. The CDR3 amino acid sequence is: CASSIQGQGAGYTF. The nucleotides are TGTGCCAGTAGTATTCAGGGACAGGGGGCTGGCTACACCTTC.